Listed here are 16 T cell receptor beta chains from one sample, sequenced in a study of lymphopenia after photon versus proton radiotherapy. Produced via immunoSEQ multiplex PCR; TCRdb's table is partial and in-frame only. The sample consists of 150,000 to 200,000 clones, around 85% of them appearing once. Sequenced here: peripheral blood, sampled from a patient treated with photon-based radiotherapy. The receptors were sampled from a man over 45 with gastric cancer.

The chain links TRBV21-1 to TRBJ2-7. TRBV21-1 is a pseudogene segment. The CDR3 has 13 residues. In DNA, the CDR3 is TGTGCCAGCGTGAAGGACGGAACCTACGAGCAGTACTTC. Translated: CASVKDGTYEQYF.

The V and J genes are TRBV7-8 and TRBJ1-5; 7 bases are shared with TRBD1. CDR1 SGHVS and CDR2 FQNEAQ come from the germline V gene. The CDR3 is 15 residues long. Germline trimming cut 5 bases from V and 0 bases from J; bases unmatched to any gene: 4. CDR3 nucleotide sequence: TGTGCCAGCAGCCTGGGACAGAATAGCAATCAGCCCCAGCATTTT. Its translation is CASSLGQNSNQPQHF. The whole variable domain, remainder taken from reference TRBV7-8 and TRBJ1-5, is GAGVSQSPRYKVAKRGQDVALRCDPISGHVSLFWYQQALGQGPEFLTYFQNEAQLDKSGLPSDRFFAERPEGSVSTLKIQRTQQEDSAVYLCASSLGQNSNQPQHFGDGTRLSIL.

CDR3 DNA: TGTGCCAGCTCACGGGACAGACCAAATCAGCCCCAGCATTTT. Amino acids: CASSRDRPNQPQHF. This rearrangement joins TRBV27 to TRBJ1-5, with 7 bases fitting TRBD1. The V gene's germline CDR1 is MNHEY and CDR2 SMNVEV (reference sequence). Trimming removed 8 bases from V and 4 bases from J; junction bases left unmatched: 8. This CDR3 is built from 14 residues.

The V call is TRBV15, the J call TRBJ1-2; D call uncertain. Trimming cost V 3 bases and J 6 bases, with 11 bases left between them. The V gene's germline CDR1 is LNHNV and CDR2 YYDKDF (reference sequence). CDR3 length: 13 residues. DNA of the CDR3: TGTGCCACCAGCAGGTCACCCGAGGATGGCTACACCTTC. This sequence encodes CATSRSPEDGYTF.

The chain uses TRBV27 and TRBJ2-7, with 7 bases matching TRBD2. Trimming removed 6 bases from V and 6 bases from J; junction bases left unmatched: 14. The CDR3 loop spans 15 amino acids. Germline CDR1 and CDR2: MNHEY and SMNVEV (reference sequence). The CDR3: CASRGGQTYLGEQYF. The CDR3 nucleotides are TGTGCCAGCAGGGGAGGGCAGACGTACCTGGGCGAGCAGTACTTC.

The rearrangement uses TRBV19 and TRBJ2-1; no definite D call. The CDR3 totals 12 residues. Germline CDR1 LNHDA, CDR2 SQIVND (reference sequence). Trimming shortened V by 3 bases and J by 8 bases, and 8 bases separated the two germline ends. CDR3 residues: CASSMFQDEQFF. The CDR3 bases are TGTGCCAGTAGTATGTTCCAGGATGAGCAGTTCTTC.

J is TRBJ2-7 and V is TRBV30; 7 nucleotides match TRBD2. The germline gives CDR1 GTSNPN, CDR2 SVGIG (reference sequence). Germline trimming cut 4 bases from V and 6 bases from J; bases unmatched to any gene: 21. The CDR3 spans 17 residues. Here the CDR3 DNA reads TGTGCCTGGACGGGTTTTGACGGGAGGCCGGACTTCGGCGAGCAGTACTTC. Amino acid sequence: CAWTGFDGRPDFGEQYF.

J is TRBJ1-5 and V is TRBV19; D gene ambiguous. V shed 2 bases and J shed 9 bases, with 11 bases lying between them. CDR1 is LNHDA and CDR2 is SQIVND in the germline V gene (reference sequence). The CDR3 is 13 amino acids. The CDR3 bases are TGTGCCAGTAGTATACAGGCCGCGGGGCCCCAGCATTTT. Amino acid sequence: CASSIQAAGPQHF.

J is TRBJ2-5 and V is TRBV7-8; TRBD1 matches at 9 bases. Germline CDR1 reads SGHVS; CDR2 reads FQNEAQ. After removal of 0 bases from V and 7 bases from J, the junction contained 6 bases not matched to a gene. The CDR3 is 15 residues long. This CDR3 reads CASSLAQDRGSTQYF. The CDR3 DNA sequence: TGTGCCAGCAGCTTAGCGCAGGACAGGGGATCGACCCAGTACTTC.

This chain uses TRBV5-1 with TRBJ2-6, with 8 bases aligning to TRBD2. CDR1 SGHRS and CDR2 YFSETQ come from the germline V gene. This CDR3 comprises 19 residues. Trimming removed 6 bases from V and 0 bases from J; junction bases left unmatched: 14. The CDR3 is CASKPGLGYLSSGANVLTF. The CDR3 bases are TGCGCCAGCAAACCGGGACTAGGGTATTTGTCCTCTGGGGCCAACGTCCTGACTTTC.

The rearrangement uses TRBV30 and TRBJ2-5; 7 bases map to TRBD1. The J segment lost 5 bases and the V segment lost 2 bases, leaving 8 bases of the junction unmatched. The CDR3 runs 14 residues. Germline V gives CDR1 GTSNPN, CDR2 SVGIG (reference sequence). The CDR3: CAWSTGAELETQYF. CDR3 nucleotides: TGTGCCTGGAGTACAGGGGCTGAGCTGGAGACCCAGTACTTC.

This sequence joins TRBV6-5 and TRBJ1-1, with 9 bases aligning to TRBD1. V lost 5 bases to trimming and J lost 2 bases; unmatched junction nucleotides: 6. This CDR3 has 15 residues. In germline, CDR1 is MNHEY, CDR2 SVGAGI. The CDR3 nucleotides read TGTGCCAGCAGTCGAGGGACAGGGCGCAACACTGAAGCTTTCTTT. It specifies CASSRGTGRNTEAFF.

This rearrangement joins TRBV6-4 to TRBJ2-3, with 9 bases that match TRBD2. The V and J ends lost 10 bases and 4 bases, in that order; junction bases with no gene match: 21. The CDR3 consists of 18 residues. Germline V CDR1 and CDR2: MRHNA, SNTAGT. The CDR3 here is CATRRSSGRIGSADTQYF. The CDR3, as DNA: TGTGCCACCCGCAGGAGTAGCGGGAGAATAGGGAGCGCAGATACGCAGTATTTT.

This chain uses TRBV29-1 with TRBJ2-5, with 13 bases aligning to TRBD2. Germline V gives CDR1 SQVTM, CDR2 ANQGSEA. V lost 7 bases and J lost 1; bases outside the gene matches: 6. The CDR3 runs 15 residues. The CDR3 region is CSAGRTSGSQETQYF. In DNA, the CDR3 is TGCAGCGCCGGAAGGACTAGCGGGAGCCAAGAGACCCAGTACTTC.

This clone has a handful of counts. This chain uses TRBV9 with TRBJ1-4, with D possibly TRBD1 on 5 matching bases. Trimming shortened V by 0 bases and J by 6 bases, and 9 bases separated the two germline ends. Germline V gene data show CDR1 as SGDLS and CDR2 as YYNGEE. The CDR3 is 14 amino acids. The CDR3 DNA reads as TGTGCCAGCAGCGTAGGCCAGGGTCATGAAAAACTGTTTTTT. It codes for CASSVGQGHEKLFF.

The chain combines TRBV5-1 with TRBJ2-7; 7 bases line up with TRBD1. The CDR3 contains 14 residues. The J segment lost 2 bases and the V segment lost 4 bases, leaving 6 bases of the junction unmatched. Looked up from germline, CDR1 is SGHRS and CDR2 is YFSETQ. The CDR3 DNA sequence: TGCGCCAGCAGCCCTCCGGGACAGACCTACGAGCAGTACTTC. It encodes CASSPPGQTYEQYF.